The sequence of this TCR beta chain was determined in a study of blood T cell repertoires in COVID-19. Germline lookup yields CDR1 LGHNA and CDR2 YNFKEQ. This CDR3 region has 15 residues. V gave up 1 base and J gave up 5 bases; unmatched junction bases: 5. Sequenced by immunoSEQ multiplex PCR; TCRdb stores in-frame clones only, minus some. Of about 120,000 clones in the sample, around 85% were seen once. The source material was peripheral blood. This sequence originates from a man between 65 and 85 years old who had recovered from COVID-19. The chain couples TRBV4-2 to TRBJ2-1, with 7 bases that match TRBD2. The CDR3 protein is CASSQVRLADNEQFF. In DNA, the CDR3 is TGTGCCAGCAGCCAAGTCAGGCTAGCGGACAATGAGCAGTTCTTC.